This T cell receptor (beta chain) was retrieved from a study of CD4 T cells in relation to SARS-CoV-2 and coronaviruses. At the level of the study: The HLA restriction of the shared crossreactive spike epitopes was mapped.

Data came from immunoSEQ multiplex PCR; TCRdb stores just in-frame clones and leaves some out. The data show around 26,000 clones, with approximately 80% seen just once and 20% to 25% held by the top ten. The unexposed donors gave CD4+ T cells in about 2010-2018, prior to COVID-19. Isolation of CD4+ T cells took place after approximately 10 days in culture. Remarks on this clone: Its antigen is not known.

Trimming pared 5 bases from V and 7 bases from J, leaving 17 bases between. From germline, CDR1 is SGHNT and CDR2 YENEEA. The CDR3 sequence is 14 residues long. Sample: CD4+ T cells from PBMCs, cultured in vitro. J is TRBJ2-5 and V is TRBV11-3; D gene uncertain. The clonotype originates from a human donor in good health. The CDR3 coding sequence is TGTGCCAGCAGCCTTGGAAATTCGATAGGGACCCAGTACTTC. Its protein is CASSLGNSIGTQYF.